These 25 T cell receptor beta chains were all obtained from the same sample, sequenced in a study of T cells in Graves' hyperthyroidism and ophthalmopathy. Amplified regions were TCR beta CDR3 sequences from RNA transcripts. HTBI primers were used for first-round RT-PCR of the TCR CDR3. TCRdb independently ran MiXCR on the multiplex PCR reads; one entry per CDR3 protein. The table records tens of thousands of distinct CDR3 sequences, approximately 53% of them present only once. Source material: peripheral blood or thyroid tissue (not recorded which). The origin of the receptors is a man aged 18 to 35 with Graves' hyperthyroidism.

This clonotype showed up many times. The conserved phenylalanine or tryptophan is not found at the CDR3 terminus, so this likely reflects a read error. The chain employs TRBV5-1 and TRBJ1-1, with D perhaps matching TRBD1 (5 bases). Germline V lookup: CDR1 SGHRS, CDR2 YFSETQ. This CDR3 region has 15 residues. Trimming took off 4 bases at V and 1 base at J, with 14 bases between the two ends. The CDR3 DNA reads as TGCGCCAGCAGCGCCCGGGGGAGAACGAACACTGAAGCTTTCTCT. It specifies CASSARGRTNTEAFS.

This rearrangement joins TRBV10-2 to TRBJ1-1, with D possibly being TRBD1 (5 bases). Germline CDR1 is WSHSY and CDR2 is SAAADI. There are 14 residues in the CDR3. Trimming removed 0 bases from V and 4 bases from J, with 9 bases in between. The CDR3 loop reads CASSESGGVTEAFF. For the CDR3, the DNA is TGCGCCAGCAGTGAGTCCGGGGGTGTCACTGAAGCTTTCTTT.

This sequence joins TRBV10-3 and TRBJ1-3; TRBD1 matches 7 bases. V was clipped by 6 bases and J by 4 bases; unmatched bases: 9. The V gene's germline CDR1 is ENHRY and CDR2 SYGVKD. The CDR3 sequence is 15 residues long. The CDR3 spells CAIRGDQGDGNTIYF. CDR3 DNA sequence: TGTGCCATCAGAGGGGATCAGGGGGACGGAAACACCATATATTTT.

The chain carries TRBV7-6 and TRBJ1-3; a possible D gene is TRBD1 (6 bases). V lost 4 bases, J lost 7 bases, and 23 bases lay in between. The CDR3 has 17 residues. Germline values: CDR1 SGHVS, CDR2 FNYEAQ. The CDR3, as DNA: TGTGCCAGCAGCTCCCTACGGATGACAGGTGACGGGAACACCATATATTTT. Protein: CASSSLRMTGDGNTIYF.

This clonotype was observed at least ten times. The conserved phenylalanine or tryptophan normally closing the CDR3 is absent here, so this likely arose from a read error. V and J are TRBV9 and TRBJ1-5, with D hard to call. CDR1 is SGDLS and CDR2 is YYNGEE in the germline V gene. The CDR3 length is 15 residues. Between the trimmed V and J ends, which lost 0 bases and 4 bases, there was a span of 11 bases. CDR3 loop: CASSVDPGGNQPQHL. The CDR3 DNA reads TGTGCCAGCAGCGTAGATCCGGGAGGGAATCAGCCCCAGCATCTT.

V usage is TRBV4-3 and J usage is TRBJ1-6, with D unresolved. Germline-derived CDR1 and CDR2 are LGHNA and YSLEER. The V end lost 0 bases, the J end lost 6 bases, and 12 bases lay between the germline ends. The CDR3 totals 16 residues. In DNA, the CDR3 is TGCGCCAGCAGCCAAGAGAGACACAGAGCTAATTCACCCCTCCACTTT. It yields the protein CASSQERHRANSPLHF.

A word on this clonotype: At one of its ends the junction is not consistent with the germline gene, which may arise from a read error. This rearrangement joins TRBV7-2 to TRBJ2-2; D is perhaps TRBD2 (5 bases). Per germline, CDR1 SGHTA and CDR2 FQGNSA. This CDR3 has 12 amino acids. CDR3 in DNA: TGTGCCAGCAGTTTAGCGTCCAGGGAGCTGTTTTTT. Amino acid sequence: CASSLASRELFF. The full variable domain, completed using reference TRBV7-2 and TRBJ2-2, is GAGVSQSPSNKVTEKGKDVELRCDPISGHTALYWYRQSLGQGLEFLIYFQGNSAPDKSGLPSDRFSAERTGGSVSTLTIQRTQQEDSAVYLCASSLASRELFFGEGSRLTVL.

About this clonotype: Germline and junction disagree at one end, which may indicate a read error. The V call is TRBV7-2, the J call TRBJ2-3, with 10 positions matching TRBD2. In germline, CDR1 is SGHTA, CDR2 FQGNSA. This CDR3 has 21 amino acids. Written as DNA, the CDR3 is TGCGCCAGCAGCTTAGTACCCGGTCGGGCTAGCGGGAGAAAAGGGGCAGATACGCAGTATTTT. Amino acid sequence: CASSLVPGRASGRKGADTQYF.

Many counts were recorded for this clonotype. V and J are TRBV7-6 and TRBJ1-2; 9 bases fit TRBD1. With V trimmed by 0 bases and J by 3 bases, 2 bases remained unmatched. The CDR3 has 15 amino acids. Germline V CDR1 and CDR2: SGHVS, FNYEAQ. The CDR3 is CASSLATGGDYGYTF. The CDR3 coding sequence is TGTGCCAGCAGCTTAGCCACAGGGGGCGACTATGGCTACACCTTC.

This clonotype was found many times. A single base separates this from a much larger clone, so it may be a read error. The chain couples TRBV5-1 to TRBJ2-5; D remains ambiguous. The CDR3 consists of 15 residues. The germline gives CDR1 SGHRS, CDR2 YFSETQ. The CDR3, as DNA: TGCGCCAGCAGCTTACTTGGTGTACAGCAAGAGACCCAGTGCTTC. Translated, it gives CASSLLGVQQETQCF.

CDR3 nucleotides: TGTGCCAGCAGCTTAGCCCGAATGGCAGTACAGGACCTCCACTTT. Protein sequence: CASSLARMAVQDLHF. The rearrangement joins TRBV7-6 to TRBJ1-6, with D possibly TRBD1 on 5 matching bases. Germline V gene data show CDR1 as SGHVS and CDR2 as FNYEAQ. Trimming pared 0 bases from V and 15 bases from J, leaving 18 bases between. The CDR3 runs 15 residues.

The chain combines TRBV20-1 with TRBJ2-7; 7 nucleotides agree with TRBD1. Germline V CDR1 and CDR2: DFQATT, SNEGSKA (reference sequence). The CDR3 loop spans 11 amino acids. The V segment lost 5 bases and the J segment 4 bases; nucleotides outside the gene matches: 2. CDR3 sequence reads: CSAGTEYEQYF. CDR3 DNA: TGCAGTGCTGGGACAGAGTACGAGCAGTACTTC.

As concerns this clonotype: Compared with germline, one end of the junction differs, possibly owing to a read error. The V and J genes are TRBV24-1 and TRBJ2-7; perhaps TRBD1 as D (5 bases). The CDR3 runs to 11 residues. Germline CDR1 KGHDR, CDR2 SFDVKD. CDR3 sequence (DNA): TGTGCCCCCAGGGCAGCTCGGGAGCAGTACTTC. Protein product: CAPRAAREQYF.

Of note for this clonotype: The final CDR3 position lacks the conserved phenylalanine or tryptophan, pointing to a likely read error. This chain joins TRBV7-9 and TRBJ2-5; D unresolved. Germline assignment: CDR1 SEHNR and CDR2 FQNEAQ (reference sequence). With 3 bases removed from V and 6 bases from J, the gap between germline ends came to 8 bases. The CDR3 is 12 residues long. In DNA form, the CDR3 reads TGTGCCAGCAGCTTTTTAGGGAAGACCCAGTACCTC. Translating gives CASSFLGKTQYL.

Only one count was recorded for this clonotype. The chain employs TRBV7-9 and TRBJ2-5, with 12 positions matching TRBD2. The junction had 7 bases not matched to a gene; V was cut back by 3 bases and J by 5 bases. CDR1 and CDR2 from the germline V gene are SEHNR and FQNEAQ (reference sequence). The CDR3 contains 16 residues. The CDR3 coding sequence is TGTGCCAGCAGCTTGAGACGGACTAGCGGGGCGGAGACCCAGTACTTC. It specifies CASSLRRTSGAETQYF.

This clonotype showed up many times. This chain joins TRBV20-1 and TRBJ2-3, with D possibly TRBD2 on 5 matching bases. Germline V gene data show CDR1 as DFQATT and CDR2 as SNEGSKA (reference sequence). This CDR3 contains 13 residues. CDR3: CSPALGGTDTQYF. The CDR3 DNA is TGCAGCCCAGCCCTGGGAGGCACAGATACGCAGTATTTT.

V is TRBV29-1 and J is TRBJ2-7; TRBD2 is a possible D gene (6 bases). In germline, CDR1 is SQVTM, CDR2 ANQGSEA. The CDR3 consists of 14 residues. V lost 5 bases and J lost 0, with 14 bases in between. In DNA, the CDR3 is TGCAGCGTTAGGCGAGACGGGAGCTCCTACGAGCAGTACTTC. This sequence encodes CSVRRDGSSYEQYF.

DNA of the CDR3: TGCAGTGCTAGAGACCCGGGACGCGGTGAAAAACTGTTTTTT. It is translated as CSARDPGRGEKLFF. The chain uses TRBV20-1 and TRBJ1-4; D possibly corresponds to TRBD1 (5 bases). There are 14 residues in the CDR3. Trimming removed 0 bases at V and 7 bases at J, with 12 bases between. Germline CDR1 DFQATT, CDR2 SNEGSKA (reference sequence).

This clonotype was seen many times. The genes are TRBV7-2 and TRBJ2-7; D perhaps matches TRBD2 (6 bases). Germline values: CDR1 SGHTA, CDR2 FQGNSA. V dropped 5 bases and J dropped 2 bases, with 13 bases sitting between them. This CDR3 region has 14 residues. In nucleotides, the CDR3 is TGTGCCAGCAGCCGACAGAGGGAGGCCTACGAGCAGTACTTC. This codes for CASSRQREAYEQYF.

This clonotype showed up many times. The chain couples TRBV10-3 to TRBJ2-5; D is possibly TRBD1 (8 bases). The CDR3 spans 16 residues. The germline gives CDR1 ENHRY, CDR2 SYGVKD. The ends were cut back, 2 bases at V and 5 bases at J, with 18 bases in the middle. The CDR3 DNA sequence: TGTGCCATCAGTGAGACGGACAGGGAGGGGCGGGAGACCCAGTACTTC. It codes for CAISETDREGRETQYF.

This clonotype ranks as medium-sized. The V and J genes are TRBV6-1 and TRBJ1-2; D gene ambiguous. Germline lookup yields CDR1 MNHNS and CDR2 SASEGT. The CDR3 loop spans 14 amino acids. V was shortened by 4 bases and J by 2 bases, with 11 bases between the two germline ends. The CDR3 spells CASSGVPNNYGYTF. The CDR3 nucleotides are TGTGCCAGCAGTGGAGTCCCCAACAACTATGGCTACACCTTC.

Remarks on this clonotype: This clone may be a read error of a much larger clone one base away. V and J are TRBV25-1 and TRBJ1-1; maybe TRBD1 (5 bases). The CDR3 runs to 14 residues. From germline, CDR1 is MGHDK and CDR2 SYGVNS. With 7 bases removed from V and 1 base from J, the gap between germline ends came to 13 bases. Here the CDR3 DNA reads TGTGCCAGCAATGTTAGGGGACGGAACACTGAAGCTTTCTTT. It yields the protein CASNVRGRNTEAFF.

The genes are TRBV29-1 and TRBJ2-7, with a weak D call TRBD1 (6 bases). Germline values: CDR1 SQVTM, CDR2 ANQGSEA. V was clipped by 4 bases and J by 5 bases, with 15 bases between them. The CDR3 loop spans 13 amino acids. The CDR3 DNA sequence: TGCAGCGTTGTACAGGGCTTGGGGAACGAGCAGTACTTC. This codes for CSVVQGLGNEQYF.

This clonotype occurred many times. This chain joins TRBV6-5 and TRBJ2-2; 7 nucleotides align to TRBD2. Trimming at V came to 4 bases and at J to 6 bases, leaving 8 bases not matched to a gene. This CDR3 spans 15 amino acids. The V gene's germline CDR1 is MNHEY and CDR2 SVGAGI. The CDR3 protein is CASSFKPRGAGELFF. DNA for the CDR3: TGTGCCAGCAGTTTCAAGCCCCGGGGGGCCGGGGAGCTGTTTTTT.

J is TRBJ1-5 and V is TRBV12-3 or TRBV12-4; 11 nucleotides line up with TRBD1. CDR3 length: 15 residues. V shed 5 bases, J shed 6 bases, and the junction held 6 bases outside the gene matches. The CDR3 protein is CASSGDRGGSQPQHF. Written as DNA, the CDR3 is TGTGCCAGCAGTGGGGACAGGGGGGGAAGTCAGCCCCAGCATTTT.